Presented here are 18 T cell receptor beta chains from one specimen sequenced in a study of T cells in Graves' hyperthyroidism and ophthalmopathy. RNA transcripts served as the template for amplifying TCR beta CDR3 regions. Carried out on the TCR CDR3, a first-round RT-PCR used the HTBI primer set. One entry per CDR3 protein results from TCRdb running MiXCR on the multiplex PCR reads. The sample includes around 440,000 distinct CDR3 sequences, approximately 14% of them seen just once. Sequences were obtained from blood. The receptors were sampled from a young woman with Graves' hyperthyroidism.

This clonotype was counted a few times. The rearrangement links TRBV5-6 to TRBJ2-7; D may correspond to TRBD1 or TRBD2 (5 bases each). Germline-derived CDR1 and CDR2 are SGHDT and YYEEEE. Trimming cost V 2 bases and J 3 bases, with 12 bases left between them. CDR3 length: 14 amino acids. CDR3 DNA: TGTGCCAGCAGCTTCCGGGACCCCGACTACGAGCAGTACTTC. Residues: CASSFRDPDYEQYF. The full variable domain, rest sourced from reference TRBV5-6 and TRBJ2-7, is DAGVTQSPTHLIKTRGQQVTLRCSPKSGHDTVSWYQQALGQGPQFIFQYYEEEERQRGNFPDRFSGHQFPNYSSELNVNALLLGDSALYLCASSFRDPDYEQYFGPGTRLTVT.

The table lists this clonotype with many counts. V gene TRBV27 combines with J gene TRBJ2-2, with TRBD2 as a possible D gene (6 bases). Deletions cut 1 base from V and 4 bases from J, with 13 bases between. The CDR3 totals 16 residues. The germline CDR1 and CDR2 sequences are MNHEY and SMNVEV (reference sequence). The CDR3 spells CASSLWGGEGTGELFF. The CDR3 nucleotides are TGTGCCAGCAGTTTATGGGGCGGGGAAGGCACCGGGGAGCTGTTTTTT.

This clonotype was seen at least ten times. The rearrangement uses TRBV11-2 and TRBJ2-1; the D call may be TRBD1 or TRBD2 (6 bases each). Between the trimmed V and J ends, which lost 6 bases and 3 bases, there was a span of 18 bases. The CDR3 sequence is 16 residues long. Looked up from germline, CDR1 is SGHAT and CDR2 is FQNNGV. Here the CDR3 reads CASRDYSRGYYNEQFF. The CDR3 nucleotides are TGTGCCAGCAGGGACTATAGCAGGGGTTACTACAATGAGCAGTTCTTC.

For this clonotype: A much bigger clone sits one base away, suggesting this may be a read error. The J gene is TRBJ2-7, the V gene TRBV7-3; 8 positions agree with TRBD2. The germline gives CDR1 SGHTA, CDR2 FQGTGA. The CDR3 runs to 14 residues. CDR3 sequence reads: CVSSLGSGINEQYF. The DNA for the CDR3 is TGTGTCAGCAGCTTGGGTAGCGGGATCAACGAGCAGTACTTC.

V gene TRBV6-1 combines with J gene TRBJ1-5; no firm D call. Trimming left V 4 bases short and J 2 bases short, with 21 bases between. Germline CDR1 reads MNHNS; CDR2 reads SASEGT. The CDR3 totals 18 residues. CDR3 protein: CASSASTLSAMGNQPQHF. DNA for the CDR3: TGTGCCAGCAGTGCGTCCACACTGTCAGCGATGGGCAATCAGCCCCAGCATTTT.

The chain links TRBV5-1 to TRBJ2-3, with no clear D. V dropped 1 base and J dropped 0 bases, with 9 bases sitting between them. Germline values: CDR1 SGHRS, CDR2 YFSETQ. The CDR3 spans 15 residues. CDR3 nucleotides: TGCGCCAGCAGCTTGTTGAGCCAGAGCACAGATACGCAGTATTTT. This gives the protein CASSLLSQSTDTQYF.

This clonotype occurred many times. This chain links TRBV18 with TRBJ2-1; tentative D call: TRBD1 (5 bases). The CDR3 covers 17 residues. V was clipped by 4 bases and J by 7 bases, with 23 bases between them. In germline, CDR1 is KGHSH, CDR2 LQKENI. This CDR3 is CASSLTATGYPKNEQFF. For the CDR3, the DNA is TGTGCCAGCTCACTTACGGCTACAGGTTACCCAAAAAATGAGCAGTTCTTC. Full variable domain (remainder filled in from reference TRBV18 and TRBJ2-1): NAGVMQNPRHLVRRRGQEARLRCSPMKGHSHVYWYRQLPEEGLKFMVYLQKENIIDESGMPKERFSAEFPKEGPSILRIQQVVRGDSAAYFCASSLTATGYPKNEQFFGPGTRLTVL.

On this clonotype: With a much larger clone just one base away, this may be a read error. V and J are TRBV3-1 and TRBJ2-7; D uncertain. V was trimmed by 2 bases and J by 2 bases, leaving 4 bases between them. The CDR3 extends over 12 amino acids. The germline V gene has CDR1 LGHDT and CDR2 YNNKEL (reference sequence). The CDR3 spells CASSQFPYEQYF. The CDR3 DNA sequence: TGTGCCAGCAGCCAATTCCCCTACGAGCAGTACTTC.

This clonotype was counted ten times or more. Germline is not matched at one junction end, which may reflect a read error. The chain carries TRBV7-7 and TRBJ2-1; 10 positions match TRBD2. The CDR3 is made up of 17 amino acids. Germline CDR1 reads SSHAT; CDR2 reads FNYEAQ (reference sequence). The CDR3, as DNA: TGTGCTAGCAGCTTAGGGATAGCGGGAGGCTACCCCAATGAGCAGTTCTTC. Its translation is CASSLGIAGGYPNEQFF.

This clonotype turned up a few times. Just one base apart from a much larger clone, this may be a read error. The J gene is TRBJ1-4, the V gene TRBV7-9; D call uncertain. Germline loops: CDR1 SEHNR, CDR2 FQNEAQ (reference sequence). CDR3 size: 13 residues. V lost 2 bases to trimming and J lost 7 bases, with 8 bases between them. The CDR3 protein is CASSLSGSEKLFF. Written as DNA, the CDR3 is TGTGCCAGCAGCTTATCGGGGAGTGAAAAACTGTTTTTT.

This clonotype was detected many times. The V gene is TRBV4-1, the J gene TRBJ2-3, with unresolved D. Deletions cut 1 base from V and 6 bases from J, with 17 bases between. There are 16 residues in the CDR3. Germline V gives CDR1 MGHRA, CDR2 YSYEKL. For the CDR3, the DNA is TGCGCCAGCAGCCAAGTCTCGAGAGCGATCGTGGATACGCAGTATTTT. As protein: CASSQVSRAIVDTQYF.

This clonotype came up a few times. The V and J genes are TRBV20-1 and TRBJ2-3, with D perhaps matching TRBD1 or TRBD2 (5 bases each). The ends were cut back, 6 bases at V and 1 base at J, with 11 bases in the middle. This CDR3 spans 13 amino acids. The germline V gene has CDR1 DFQATT and CDR2 SNEGSKA (reference sequence). The CDR3 coding sequence is TGCAGTGCGGGCAGGGACGGCACAGATACGCAGTATTTT. Protein product: CSAGRDGTDTQYF.

This clonotype was detected many times. The chain uses TRBV5-1 and TRBJ1-2; D unresolved. Germline CDR1 and CDR2: SGHRS and YFSETQ. This CDR3 region has 15 residues. V was clipped by 1 base and J by 5 bases, with 15 bases between them. The CDR3: CASSLSQQNLYGYTF. CDR3 nucleotides: TGCGCCAGCAGCTTGAGCCAACAGAACCTTTATGGCTACACCTTC.

This clonotype was detected many times. The V and J genes are TRBV20-1 and TRBJ1-5; a possible D gene is TRBD1 (6 bases). With 6 bases removed from V and 4 bases from J, the gap between germline ends came to 10 bases. Germline CDR1 is DFQATT and CDR2 is SNEGSKA (reference sequence). This CDR3 is built from 12 residues. CDR3 sequence reads: CSAIQGNQPQHF. The CDR3 nucleotides read TGCAGTGCAATTCAGGGGAATCAGCCCCAGCATTTT.

In its sample, this clonotype was seen many times. The V and J genes are TRBV11-1 and TRBJ2-7, with 14 bases aligning to TRBD2. CDR3 length equals 15 residues. V gave up 3 bases and J gave up 3 bases; unmatched junction bases: 1. Germline V lookup: CDR1 SGHAT, CDR2 FQDESV (reference sequence). The DNA for the CDR3 is TGTGCCAGCAGCTTCGGACTAGCGGGGGGCTACGAGCAGTACTTC. It specifies CASSFGLAGGYEQYF.

Only one count was recorded for this clonotype. A much larger clone sits a single nucleotide away, making a read error possible. V and J are TRBV5-1 and TRBJ1-2; 9 bases match TRBD1. Germline-derived CDR1 and CDR2 are SGHRS and YFSETQ. The J segment lost 7 bases and the V segment lost 3 bases, leaving 10 bases of the junction unmatched. The CDR3 covers 15 residues. The CDR3 DNA reads as TGCGCCAGCAGCTCTAGACAGGGGGTTGACTGTGGCTACACCTTC. This translates into CASSSRQGVDCGYTF.

This chain links TRBV12-3 or TRBV12-4 with TRBJ2-2; D may be TRBD1 (5 bases). CDR3 size: 15 residues. The V end lost 3 bases, the J end lost 6 bases, and 14 bases lay between the germline ends. The CDR3 is CASSFRQGLPGELFF. CDR3 sequence (DNA): TGTGCCAGCAGTTTTAGGCAGGGTCTCCCCGGGGAGCTGTTTTTT.

Regarding this clonotype: The junction departs from the called germline gene at one end, perhaps through a read error. The rearrangement uses TRBV25-1 and TRBJ1-4; no clear D. This CDR3 spans 14 amino acids. Germline V gene sequence: CDR1 MGHDK, CDR2 SYGVNS. CDR3 in amino acids: CASSEGQKGEKLFF. As DNA, the CDR3 is TGTGCCAGCAGTGAAGGGCAGAAGGGTGAAAAGCTGTTTTTT.